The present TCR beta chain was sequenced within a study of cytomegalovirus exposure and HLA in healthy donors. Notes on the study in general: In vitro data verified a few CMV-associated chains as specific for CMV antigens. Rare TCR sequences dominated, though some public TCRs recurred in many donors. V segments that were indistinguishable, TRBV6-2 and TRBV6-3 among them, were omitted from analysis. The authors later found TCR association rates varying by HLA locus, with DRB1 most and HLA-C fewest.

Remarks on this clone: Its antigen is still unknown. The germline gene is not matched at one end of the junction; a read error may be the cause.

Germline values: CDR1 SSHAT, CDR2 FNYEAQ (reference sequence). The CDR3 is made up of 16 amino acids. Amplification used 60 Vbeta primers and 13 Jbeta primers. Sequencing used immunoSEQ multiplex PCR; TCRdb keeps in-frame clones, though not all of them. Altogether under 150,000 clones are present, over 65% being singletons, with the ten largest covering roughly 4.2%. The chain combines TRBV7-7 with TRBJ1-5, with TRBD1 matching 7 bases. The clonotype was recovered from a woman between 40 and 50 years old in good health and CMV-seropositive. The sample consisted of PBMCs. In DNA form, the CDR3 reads TGTGCTAGCAGCACCCCCTCGACAGGGAGCAATCAGCCCCAGCATTTT. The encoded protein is CASSTPSTGSNQPQHF.